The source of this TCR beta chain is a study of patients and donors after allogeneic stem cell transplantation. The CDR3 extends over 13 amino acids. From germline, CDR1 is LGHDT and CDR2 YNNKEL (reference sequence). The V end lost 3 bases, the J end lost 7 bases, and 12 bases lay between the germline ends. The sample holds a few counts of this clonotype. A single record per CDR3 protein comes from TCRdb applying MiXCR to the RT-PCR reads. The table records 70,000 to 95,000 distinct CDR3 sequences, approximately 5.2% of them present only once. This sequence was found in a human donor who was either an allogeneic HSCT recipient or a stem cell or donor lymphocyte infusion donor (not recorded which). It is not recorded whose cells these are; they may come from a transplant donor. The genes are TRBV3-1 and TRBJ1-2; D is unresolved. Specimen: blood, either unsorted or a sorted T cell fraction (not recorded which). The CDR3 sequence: CASSHARAGGYTF. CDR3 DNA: TGTGCCAGCAGCCATGCCCGGGCAGGTGGCTACACCTTC.